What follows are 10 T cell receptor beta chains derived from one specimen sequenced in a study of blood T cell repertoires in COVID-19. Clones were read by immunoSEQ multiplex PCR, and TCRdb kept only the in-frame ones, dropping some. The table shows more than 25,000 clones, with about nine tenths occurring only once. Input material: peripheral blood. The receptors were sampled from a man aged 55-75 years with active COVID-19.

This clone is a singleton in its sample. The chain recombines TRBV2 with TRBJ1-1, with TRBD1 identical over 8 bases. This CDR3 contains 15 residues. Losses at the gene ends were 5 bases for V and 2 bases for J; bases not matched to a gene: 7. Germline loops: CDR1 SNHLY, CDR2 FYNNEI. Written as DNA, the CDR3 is TGTGCCAGCAGTATAACCGGGACAGGAAACACTGAAGCTTTCTTT. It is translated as CASSITGTGNTEAFF.

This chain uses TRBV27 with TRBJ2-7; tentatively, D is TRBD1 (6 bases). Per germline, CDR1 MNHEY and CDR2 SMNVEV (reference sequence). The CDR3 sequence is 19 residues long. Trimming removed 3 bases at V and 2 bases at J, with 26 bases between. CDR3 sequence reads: CASSFKPNYRENPPYEQYF. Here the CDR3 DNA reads TGTGCCAGCAGTTTTAAGCCAAATTACAGGGAAAATCCACCCTACGAGCAGTACTTC.

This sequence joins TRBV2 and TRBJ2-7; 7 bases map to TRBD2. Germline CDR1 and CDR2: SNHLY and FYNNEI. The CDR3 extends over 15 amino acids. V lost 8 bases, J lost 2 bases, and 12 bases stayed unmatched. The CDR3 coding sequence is TGTGCCAGCTGGACGTGGGGGGGAAACCCCTACGAGCAGTACTTC. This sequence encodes CASWTWGGNPYEQYF.

CDR3 sequence (DNA): TGTGCCAGCAGTTCCATAGCGGGGTGGGGACCCAAGCAGTTCTTC. Protein sequence: CASSSIAGWGPKQFF. The V gene is TRBV27, the J gene TRBJ2-1; 8 nucleotides agree with TRBD2. This CDR3 contains 15 residues. V trimming: 4 bases; J trimming: 11 bases; junction bases outside the gene matches: 13. Germline V gene sequence: CDR1 MNHEY, CDR2 SMNVEV (reference sequence).

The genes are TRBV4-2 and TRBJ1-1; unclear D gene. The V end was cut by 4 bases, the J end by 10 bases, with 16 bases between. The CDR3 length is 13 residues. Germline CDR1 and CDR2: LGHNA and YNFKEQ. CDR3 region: CASSPRIGSGAFF. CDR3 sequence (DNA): TGTGCCAGCAGCCCCCGTATTGGTAGTGGAGCTTTCTTT.

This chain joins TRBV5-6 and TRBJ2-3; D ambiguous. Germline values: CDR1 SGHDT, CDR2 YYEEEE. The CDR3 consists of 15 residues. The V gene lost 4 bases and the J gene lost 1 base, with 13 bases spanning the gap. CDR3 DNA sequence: TGTGCCAGCAGCCCCCCCATCCGGGGCACAGATACGCAGTATTTT. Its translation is CASSPPIRGTDTQYF.

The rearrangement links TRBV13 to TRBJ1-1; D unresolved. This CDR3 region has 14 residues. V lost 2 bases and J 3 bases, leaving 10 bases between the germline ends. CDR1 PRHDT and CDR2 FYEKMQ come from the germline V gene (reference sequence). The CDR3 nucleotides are TGTGCCAGCAGCTTATCGGCACAGTACACTGAAGCTTTCTTT. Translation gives CASSLSAQYTEAFF.

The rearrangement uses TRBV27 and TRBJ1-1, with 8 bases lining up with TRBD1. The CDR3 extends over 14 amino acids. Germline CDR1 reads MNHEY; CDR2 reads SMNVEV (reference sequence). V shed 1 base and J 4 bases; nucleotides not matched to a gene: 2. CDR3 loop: CASSLLQGGTEAFF. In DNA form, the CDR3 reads TGTGCCAGCAGTTTATTACAGGGGGGCACTGAAGCTTTCTTT.

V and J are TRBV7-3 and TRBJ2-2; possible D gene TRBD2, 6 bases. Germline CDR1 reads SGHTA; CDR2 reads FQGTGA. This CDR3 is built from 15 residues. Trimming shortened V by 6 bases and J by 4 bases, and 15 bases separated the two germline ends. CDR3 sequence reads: CASRRGGSSTGELFF. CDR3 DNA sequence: TGTGCCAGCAGGAGAGGAGGGTCGAGCACCGGGGAGCTGTTTTTT.

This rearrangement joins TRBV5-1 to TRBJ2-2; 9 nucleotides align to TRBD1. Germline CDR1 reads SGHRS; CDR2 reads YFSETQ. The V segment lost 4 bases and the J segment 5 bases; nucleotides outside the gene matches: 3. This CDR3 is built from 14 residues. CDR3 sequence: CASSRDRATGELFF. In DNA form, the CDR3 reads TGCGCCAGCAGCAGGGACAGGGCAACCGGGGAGCTGTTTTTT.